This TCR beta chain was identified during a study of glioma-infiltrating T cells after dendritic cell vaccination. Profiled with immunoSEQ multiplex PCR; TCRdb holds only in-frame clones, not every one. The sample contains about 100,000 clones, over 60% of which appear only once. CDR3 size: 14 residues. Trimming stripped 5 bases from V and 8 bases from J, with 16 bases between. CDR1 and CDR2 (germline): MNHEY, SVGAGI. Sequencing was performed on blood, taken before dendritic cell vaccination. The TCR was taken from a human donor with glioblastoma. The chain couples TRBV6-5 to TRBJ2-1; D not resolved. The CDR3 spells CASSPGPTPDEQFF. The CDR3 DNA reads TGTGCCAGCAGTCCTGGGCCGACCCCCGATGAGCAGTTCTTC.